One and the same sample provided the 17 T cell receptor beta chains below, sequenced in a study of neurological immune-mediated disorders. TCRdb itself ran the 5' RACE reads through MiXCR, one entry per CDR3 protein. The data show about 120,000 distinct CDR3 sequences, approximately 3.2% seen once. Source material: PBMCs. Receptors originate from a young woman with multiple sclerosis.

The sample holds many counts of this clonotype. This chain uses TRBV29-1 with TRBJ2-5; 7 bases align to TRBD1. J was trimmed by 2 bases and V by 4 bases; bases with no gene match: 7. The CDR3 runs to 14 residues. Germline-derived CDR1 and CDR2 are SQVTM and ANQGSEA. The CDR3 is CSVGHNRGQETQYF. CDR3 sequence (DNA): TGCAGCGTTGGCCATAACAGGGGTCAAGAGACCCAGTACTTC.

This clonotype was seen at least ten times. The rearrangement joins TRBV7-7 to TRBJ2-3; D gene uncertain. The CDR3 is 13 residues long. CDR1 and CDR2 from the germline V gene are SSHAT and FNYEAQ (reference sequence). V dropped 4 bases and J dropped 5 bases, with 10 bases sitting between them. This CDR3 reads CASSSDRGDTQYF. CDR3 nucleotide sequence: TGTGCCAGCAGCTCTGACCGAGGAGATACGCAGTATTTT.

This clonotype was counted ten times or more. The V gene is TRBV30, the J gene TRBJ1-6; 7 nucleotides match TRBD1. The CDR3 spans 14 residues. The J segment lost 6 bases and the V segment lost 0 bases, leaving 2 bases of the junction unmatched. Per the germline V gene, CDR1 is GTSNPN and CDR2 is SVGIG (reference sequence). In DNA, the CDR3 is TGTGCCTGGAGTGTAGGGACAGCTAATTCACCCCTCCACTTT. The encoded protein is CAWSVGTANSPLHF.

The table lists this clonotype with many counts. The rearrangement joins TRBV19 to TRBJ2-2; TRBD1 agrees at 9 bases. V shed 6 bases, J shed 7 bases, and the junction held 15 bases outside the gene matches. Germline values: CDR1 LNHDA, CDR2 SQIVND (reference sequence). There are 17 residues in the CDR3. The CDR3 region is CASSLRQGVFGDGELFF. CDR3 DNA: TGTGCCAGTAGCCTCAGACAGGGGGTCTTTGGAGACGGGGAGCTGTTTTTT.

This clonotype occurred many times. V is TRBV4-3 and J is TRBJ1-1; no firm D call. V shed 0 bases and J shed 0 bases, with 5 bases lying between them. Germline values: CDR1 LGHNA, CDR2 YSLEER. This CDR3 comprises 14 residues. CDR3 sequence reads: CASSQDPVNTEAFF. The DNA of the CDR3 is TGCGCCAGCAGCCAAGATCCCGTGAACACTGAAGCTTTCTTT.

This clonotype was seen at least ten times. This rearrangement joins TRBV12-3 or TRBV12-4 to TRBJ1-1; D may be TRBD1 (5 bases). V lost 5 bases and J lost 6, with 19 bases in between. There are 15 residues in the CDR3. The CDR3, as DNA: TGTGCCAGCAGTGACCCCCCTAAGGGGTTCTCTGAAGCTTTCTTT. This encodes CASSDPPKGFSEAFF.

This clonotype was found many times. CDR3 loop: CASSSGTGGWYGYTF. The CDR3 DNA reads TGTGCCAGCAGTTCTGGGACAGGGGGCTGGTATGGCTACACCTTC. The chain recombines TRBV6-5 with TRBJ1-2; 12 bases match TRBD1. The germline V gene has CDR1 MNHEY and CDR2 SVGAGI. Germline trimming cut 4 bases from V and 5 bases from J; bases unmatched to any gene: 5. This CDR3 spans 15 amino acids.

Points on this clonotype: A clone one base away is much larger, so this may be a read error. The rearrangement joins TRBV18 to TRBJ2-7; D gene unclear. CDR1 and CDR2 (germline): KGHSH, LQKENI. This CDR3 spans 14 amino acids. V was shortened by 4 bases and J by 1 base, with 11 bases between the two germline ends. In nucleotides, the CDR3 is TGTGCCAGCTCACAACCAACGGTTTCCTACGAGCAGTACTTC. Protein sequence: CASSQPTVSYEQYF.

Ten or more counts support this clonotype. This chain connects TRBV2 to TRBJ2-1, with D possibly matching TRBD2 (5 bases). Trimming removed 5 bases from V and 3 bases from J, with 14 bases in between. CDR1 and CDR2 from the germline V gene are SNHLY and FYNNEI. The CDR3 spans 15 residues. The CDR3 DNA reads TGTGCCAGCAGTAGGGATTCCGGGATCTACAATGAGCAGTTCTTC. Translated, it gives CASSRDSGIYNEQFF.

The chain joins TRBV20-1 to TRBJ1-2; 7 bases agree with TRBD1. Germline assignment: CDR1 DFQATT and CDR2 SNEGSKA (reference sequence). The CDR3 is made up of 14 amino acids. Trimming took 3 bases from V and 6 from J; bases not matched to a gene: 10. Here the CDR3 DNA reads TGCAGTGCTAGCGGAACGACAGGGTTCCATGGCTACACCTTC. Its translation is CSASGTTGFHGYTF.

This clonotype was recorded many times. The chain recombines TRBV11-2 with TRBJ2-1; D is possibly TRBD2 (6 bases). Trimming removed 6 bases from V and 9 bases from J, with 18 bases in between. The CDR3 runs to 14 residues. CDR1 SGHAT and CDR2 FQNNGV come from the germline V gene. The DNA for the CDR3 is TGTGCCAGCAGTGAGAATGTCGGGAGAAGTGAGCAGTTCTTC. Its translation is CASSENVGRSEQFF.

This clonotype was observed at least ten times. The chain combines TRBV10-3 with TRBJ2-6; D not certain. The CDR3 length is 19 residues. Trimming stripped 4 bases from V and 0 bases from J, with 19 bases between. The V gene's germline CDR1 is ENHRY and CDR2 SYGVKD. The CDR3 DNA reads as TGTGCCATCAGTGGAGGCTCCGACTTACGCGGCTCTGGGGCCAACGTCCTGACTTTC. This codes for CAISGGSDLRGSGANVLTF.

This clonotype was found many times. The V gene is TRBV29-1, the J gene TRBJ1-1; TRBD1 matches at 9 bases. The ends lost 5 bases at V and 0 bases at J; junction bases unmatched: 7. This CDR3 spans 15 amino acids. CDR1 and CDR2 (germline): SQVTM, ANQGSEA. The CDR3 coding sequence is TGCAGCGTTCCCGGACAGGGGAGGATGAACACTGAAGCTTTCTTT. Residues: CSVPGQGRMNTEAFF.

This clonotype appeared many times. This rearrangement joins TRBV20-1 to TRBJ2-5, with D unclear. The V gene lost 3 bases and the J gene lost 5 bases, with 10 bases spanning the gap. Germline-derived CDR1 and CDR2 are DFQATT and SNEGSKA (reference sequence). CDR3 length: 12 residues. Written as DNA, the CDR3 is TGCAGTGCTAGTGGTCTGAGTGAGACCCAGTACTTC. Protein sequence: CSASGLSETQYF.

This clonotype was recorded many times. The chain employs TRBV20-1 and TRBJ2-7; TRBD1 matches 10 bases. The J segment lost 2 bases and the V segment lost 4 bases, leaving 5 bases of the junction unmatched. CDR1 is DFQATT, CDR2 SNEGSKA, per germline (reference sequence). The CDR3 covers 14 residues. The CDR3, as DNA: TGCAGTGCTACATCCGGGACAGGGGCCTACGAGCAGTACTTC. Its protein product is CSATSGTGAYEQYF.

This clonotype was picked up many times. The genes are TRBV5-1 and TRBJ1-1; D remains unclear. There are 13 residues in the CDR3. The germline gives CDR1 SGHRS, CDR2 YFSETQ. V was cut by 0 bases and J by 11 bases, with 14 bases left in between. The CDR3 region has the DNA TGCGCCAGCAGCTTGGGGCCGCCGCAAGGGGCTTTCTTT. This sequence encodes CASSLGPPQGAFF. The full variable domain, completed using reference TRBV5-1 and TRBJ1-1, is KAGVTQTPRYLIKTRGQQVTLSCSPISGHRSVSWYQQTPGQGLQFLFEYFSETQRNKGNFPGRFSGRQFSNSRSEMNVSTLELGDSALYLCASSLGPPQGAFFGQGTRLTVV.

In its sample, this clonotype was seen many times. This chain joins TRBV6-6 and TRBJ2-1; TRBD1 matches at 9 bases. V shed 4 bases and J 7 bases; nucleotides not matched to a gene: 5. The CDR3 is made up of 14 amino acids. Germline loops: CDR1 MNHNY, CDR2 SVGAGI (reference sequence). The CDR3 coding sequence is TGTGCCAGCAGTTCCTGGACAGGGGTGAATGAGCAGTTCTTC. Amino acids: CASSSWTGVNEQFF.